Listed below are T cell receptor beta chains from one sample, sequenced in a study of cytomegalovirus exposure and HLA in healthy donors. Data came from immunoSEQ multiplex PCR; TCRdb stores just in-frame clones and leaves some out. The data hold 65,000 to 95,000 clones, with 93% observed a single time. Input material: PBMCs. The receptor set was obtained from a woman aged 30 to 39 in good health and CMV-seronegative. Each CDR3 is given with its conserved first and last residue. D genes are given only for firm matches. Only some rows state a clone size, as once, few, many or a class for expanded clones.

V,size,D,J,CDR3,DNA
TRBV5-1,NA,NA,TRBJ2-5,CASSLTMGGASETQYF,TGCGCCAGCAGCTTGACGATGGGGGGGGCGTCAGAGACCCAGTACTTC
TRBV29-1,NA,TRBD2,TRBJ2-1,CSIFKASGGARQFF,TGCAGCATATTTAAGGCTAGCGGGGGAGCGAGGCAGTTCTTC
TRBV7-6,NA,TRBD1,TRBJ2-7,CASSPGTGGMYEQYF,TGTGCCAGCAGCCCTGGGACAGGGGGCATGTACGAGCAGTACTTC
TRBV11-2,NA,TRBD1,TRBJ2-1,CASSSRGRGSLGEQFF,TGTGCCAGCAGCTCCCGTGGCAGGGGGAGCCTGGGTGAGCAGTTCTTC
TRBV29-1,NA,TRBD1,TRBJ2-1,CSVVRGPYNEQFF,TGCAGCGTTGTTAGGGGGCCCTACAATGAGCAGTTCTTC
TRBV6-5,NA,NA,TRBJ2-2,CASSTRAGELFF,TGTGCCAGCAGTACCAGGGCCGGGGAGCTGTTTTTT
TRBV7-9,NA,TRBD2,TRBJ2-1,CASTTPTGTRRKNEQFF,TGTGCCAGCACCACGCCTACCGGGACTAGGAGGAAAAATGAGCAGTTCTTC
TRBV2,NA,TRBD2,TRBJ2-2,CASSFGTSGGPGELFF,TGTGCCAGCAGCTTTGGGACTAGCGGGGGCCCCGGGGAGCTGTTTTTT
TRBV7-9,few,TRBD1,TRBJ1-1,CASSRTGKNTEAFF,TGTGCCAGCAGTCGGACAGGGAAGAACACTGAAGCTTTCTTT
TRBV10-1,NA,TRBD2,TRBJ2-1,CASSGTSGTNEQFF,TGCGCCAGCTCCGGGACTAGCGGGACTAATGAGCAGTTCTTC
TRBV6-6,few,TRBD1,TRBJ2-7,CATHSGQVTYEQYF,TGTGCCACACATTCAGGACAGGTAACCTACGAGCAGTACTTC
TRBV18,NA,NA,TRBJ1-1,CASSPFGDTEAFF,TGTGCCAGCTCCCCGTTCGGGGACACTGAAGCTTTCTTT
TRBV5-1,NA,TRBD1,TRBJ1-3,CASSWTGDSGNTIYF,TGCGCCAGCAGCTGGACAGGGGACTCTGGAAACACCATATATTTT
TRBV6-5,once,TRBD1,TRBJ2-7,CASSYSGTGGYEQYF,TGTGCCAGCAGTTACTCAGGGACAGGGGGCTACGAGCAGTACTTC
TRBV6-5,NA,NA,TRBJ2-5,CASSYGEARAETQYF,TGTGCCAGCAGTTACGGGGAGGCCAGGGCAGAGACCCAGTACTTC
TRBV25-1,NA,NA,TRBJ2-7,CASSESSGTLIYEQYF,TGTGCCAGCAGTGAATCCTCCGGGACACTTATCTACGAGCAGTACTTC
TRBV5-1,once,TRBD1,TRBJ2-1,CASIPQGARNEQFF,TGCGCCAGCATCCCCCAGGGGGCGCGGAATGAGCAGTTCTTC
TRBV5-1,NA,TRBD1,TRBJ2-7,CASSWDRTSYEQYF,TGCGCCAGCAGCTGGGACAGGACCTCCTACGAGCAGTACTTC
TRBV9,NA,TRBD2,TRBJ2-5,CASSPLGGRDQETQYF,TGTGCCAGCAGCCCCCTGGGGGGGAGGGACCAAGAGACCCAGTACTTC
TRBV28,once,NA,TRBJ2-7,CASTPEARRDRGEQYF,TGTGCCAGCACCCCCGAGGCTAGGAGGGACCGAGGCGAGCAGTACTTC